The entry below gives a single T cell receptor beta chain sequence along with its context. Its antigen is not known. CD25-based Treg depletion was applied to purified naive CD4+ T cells. Constant-region reverse primers amplified full-length variable regions, followed by semi-nested Nested Universal Primer A PCR. From the 5' RACE reads, TCRdb called clonotypes with MiXCR, one entry per CDR3 protein. This table holds roughly 40,000 distinct CDR3 sequences, approximately 20% found once. Trimming took 6 bases from V and 2 from J; bases not matched to a gene: 4. This CDR3 has 16 residues. Germline CDR1 is MNHNS and CDR2 is SASEGT. Study observations and caveats: Tumor-infiltrating Treg TCR alpha and beta sequences overlapped most with tumor naive CD4+ T cells, then blood naive. The larger-cohort validation was restricted to a single TCR beta V-J rearrangement rather than whole repertoires.

The chain is built from TRBV6-1 and TRBJ2-2, with TRBD1 identical over 12 bases. Input material: naive CD4+ T cells sorted from a lymph node. The subset: naive CD4+ T cells, CD4+CD45RA+CD25-. The sequence came from a female donor with breast cancer. The DNA for the CDR3 is TGTGCCAGCAGCGAGGGGACAGGGGGCAACACCGGGGAGCTGTTTTTT. Protein: CASSEGTGGNTGELFF.